This TCR beta chain was found in a study of T cell responses to AZD1222 COVID-19 vaccine. With 5 bases clipped from V and 6 bases from J, the junction kept 8 bases outside the gene matches. The CDR3 loop spans 13 amino acids. Per the germline V gene, CDR1 is SQVTM and CDR2 is ANQGSEA. Using immunoSEQ multiplex PCR, the repertoire was profiled, and TCRdb retains in-frame clones only, with some absent. This table holds some 110,000 clones, around 80% found once. This specimen consisted of peripheral blood, obtained on day 0 of AZD1222 vaccination. V is TRBV29-1 and J is TRBJ1-2, with TRBD1 matching 8 bases. This TCR was recovered from an adult in good health. For the CDR3, the DNA is TGCAGCGTTCTCCTCGACAGGGGTGATGGCTACACCTTC. Translating gives CSVLLDRGDGYTF.